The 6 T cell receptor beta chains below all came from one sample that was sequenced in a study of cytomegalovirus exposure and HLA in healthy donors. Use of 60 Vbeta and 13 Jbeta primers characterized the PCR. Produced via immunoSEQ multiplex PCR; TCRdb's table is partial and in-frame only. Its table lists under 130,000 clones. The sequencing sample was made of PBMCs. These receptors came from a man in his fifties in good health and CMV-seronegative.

The CDR3 DNA reads TGTGCCAGCTCATCGGGACAGGGGACGTACGAGCAGTACTTC. It codes for CASSSGQGTYEQYF. V and J are TRBV18 and TRBJ2-7; 10 nucleotides match TRBD1. Germline V gene data show CDR1 as KGHSH and CDR2 as LQKENI. The CDR3 loop spans 14 amino acids. Trimming removed 5 bases from V and 4 bases from J; junction bases left unmatched: 5.

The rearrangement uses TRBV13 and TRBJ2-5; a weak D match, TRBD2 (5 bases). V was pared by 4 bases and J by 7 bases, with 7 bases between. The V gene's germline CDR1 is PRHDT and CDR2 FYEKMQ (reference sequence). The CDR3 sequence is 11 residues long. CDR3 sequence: CASSYRGTQYF. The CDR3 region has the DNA TGTGCCAGCAGCTATCGGGGGACCCAGTACTTC.

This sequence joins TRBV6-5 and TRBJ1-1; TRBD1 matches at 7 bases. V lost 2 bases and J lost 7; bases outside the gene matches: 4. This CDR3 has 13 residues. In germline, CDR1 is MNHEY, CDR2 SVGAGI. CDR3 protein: CASSYRTGNEAFF. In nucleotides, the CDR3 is TGTGCCAGCAGTTACAGGACAGGTAATGAAGCTTTCTTT.

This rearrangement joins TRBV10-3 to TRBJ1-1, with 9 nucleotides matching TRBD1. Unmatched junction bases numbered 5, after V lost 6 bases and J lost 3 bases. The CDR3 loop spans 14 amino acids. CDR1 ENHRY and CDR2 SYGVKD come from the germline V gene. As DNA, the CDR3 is TGTGCCATCAGCCGGACAGGGGAAGACACTGAAGCTTTCTTT. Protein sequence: CAISRTGEDTEAFF.

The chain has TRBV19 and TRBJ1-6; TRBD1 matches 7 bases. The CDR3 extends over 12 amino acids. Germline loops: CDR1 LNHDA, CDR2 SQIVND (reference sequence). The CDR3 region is CATGQYSSPLHF. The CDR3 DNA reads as TGTGCAACGGGACAGTACAGTTCACCCCTCCACTTT.

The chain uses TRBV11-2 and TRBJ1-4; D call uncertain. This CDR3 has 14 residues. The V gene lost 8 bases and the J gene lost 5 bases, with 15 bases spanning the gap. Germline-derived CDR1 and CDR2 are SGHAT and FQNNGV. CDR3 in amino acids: CASSRHGPNEKLFF. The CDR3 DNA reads TGTGCCAGCTCCCGCCACGGTCCGAATGAAAAACTGTTTTTT.